The clone carrying this T cell receptor beta chain has at least ten counts. V was shortened by 4 bases and J by 0 bases, with 10 bases between the two germline ends. The length of the CDR3 is 16 residues. Germline CDR1 MGHRA, CDR2 YSYEKL. This entry is derived from a study of tumor and adjacent non-tumor tissue in lung cancer. TCRbeta libraries were built with three rounds of nested PCR, modified from ARM-PCR. Each CDR3 protein is one row after TCRdb ran MiXCR on the multiplex PCR reads. The sample has 55,000 to 70,000 distinct CDR3 sequences, about 61% seen once. No cell sorting was done before RNA was extracted from the tissue.

V usage is TRBV4-1 and J usage is TRBJ2-6; weak D call: TRBD1 (5 bases). The sample consisted of lung tumor tissue. The sequence was obtained from a man in his fifties with non-small cell lung cancer. In DNA, the CDR3 is TGCGCCAGCAGCCGACAGACGGTCTCTGGGGCCAACGTCCTGACTTTC. Protein: CASSRQTVSGANVLTF.